The rows below give T cell receptor beta chains drawn from one sample of a study of cytomegalovirus exposure and HLA in healthy donors. The data were produced by immunoSEQ multiplex PCR, yet TCRdb's version contains in-frame clones alone and is incomplete. The repertoire consists of 150,000 to 200,000 clones, with 81% occurring once and the leading ten covering approximately 1.8%. Material for sequencing was PBMCs. The receptors shown here come from a man younger than 35 in good health and CMV-seronegative. CDR3s include the opening cysteine and the closing phenylalanine or tryptophan. The order of the fields is V gene, clone size, D gene, J gene, CDR3 DNA, CDR3 protein. The D gene is left open where the match is weak. Some rows have no size entry. The others give once, few or many, or a class for an expanded clone.

V: TRBV7-6; size: -; D: TRBD1; J: TRBJ2-7; DNA: TGTGCCAGCAGCTTGGGACAGGGGGCCTACGAGCAGTACTTC; CDR3: CASSLGQGAYEQYF
V: TRBV10-3; size: -; D: -; J: TRBJ2-1; DNA: TGTGCCATCAGTGAGGTCGAGCGTTACAATGAGCAGTTCTTC; CDR3: CAISEVERYNEQFF
V: TRBV4-1; size: -; D: -; J: TRBJ1-5; DNA: TGCGCCAGCAGCCAAGATTTGGCGGGGGGTTTTGGCAATCAGCCCCAGCATTTT; CDR3: CASSQDLAGGFGNQPQHF
V: TRBV30; size: -; D: -; J: TRBJ1-2; DNA: TGTGCCTGGAGTGGCGGGGATGGCTACACCTTC; CDR3: CAWSGGDGYTF
V: TRBV4-3; size: -; D: -; J: TRBJ1-3; DNA: TGCGCCAGCAGCCAAGACAGGGCGGTTGGAAACACCATATATTTT; CDR3: CASSQDRAVGNTIYF
V: TRBV5-4; size: -; D: -; J: TRBJ2-2; DNA: TGTGCCAGCAGCTTGCGAGAACTCCCACGGGCCGGGGAGCTGTTTTTT; CDR3: CASSLRELPRAGELFF
V: TRBV19; size: -; D: -; J: TRBJ1-5; DNA: TGTGCCAGTAAGAACAGTTTGTATCAGCCCCAGCATTTT; CDR3: CASKNSLYQPQHF
V: TRBV11-2; size: -; D: -; J: TRBJ2-7; DNA: TGTGCCAGCAGCTATAATGACAGATTCTCCTACGAGCAGTACTTC; CDR3: CASSYNDRFSYEQYF
V: TRBV7-6; size: -; D: -; J: TRBJ2-7; DNA: TGTGCCAGCAGCCCTAGTCAGATAATAGAGCAGTACTTC; CDR3: CASSPSQIIEQYF
V: TRBV4-3; size: -; D: -; J: TRBJ2-3; DNA: TGCGCCAGCAGCCAGGGGCTCTCCTACATCACCACAGATACGCAGTATTTT; CDR3: CASSQGLSYITTDTQYF
V: TRBV7-5; size: -; D: -; J: TRBJ2-1; DNA: TGTGCCAGAAGCTTATGGGGTTCGAGCGGGGGGCCTTACAATGAGCAGTTCTTC; CDR3: CARSLWGSSGGPYNEQFF
V: TRBV2; size: -; D: TRBD1; J: TRBJ2-3; DNA: TGTGCCAGCATTAGACAGGGCAACACAGATACGCAGTATTTT; CDR3: CASIRQGNTDTQYF
V: TRBV28; size: -; D: -; J: TRBJ2-1; DNA: TGTGCCAGCAGTTTAGGTAGGAGATACAATGAGCAGTTCTTC; CDR3: CASSLGRRYNEQFF
V: TRBV6-1; size: -; D: -; J: TRBJ1-3; DNA: TGTGCCAGCATCTCAGAAAACACCATATATTTT; CDR3: CASISENTIYF
V: TRBV28; size: few; D: -; J: TRBJ1-2; DNA: TGTGCCAGCAGTTTATTGGGGGGCTATGGCTACACCTTC; CDR3: CASSLLGGYGYTF
V: TRBV12-5; size: -; D: TRBD1; J: TRBJ2-5; DNA: TGTGCTAGTGGTTTCCTGACCGGGACAGGGACCCTCCAAGAGACCCAGTACTTC; CDR3: CASGFLTGTGTLQETQYF
V: TRBV6-5; size: -; D: -; J: TRBJ1-1; DNA: TGTGCCAGCAGTACCGAGGAGAACACTGAAGCTTTCTTT; CDR3: CASSTEENTEAFF
V: TRBV19; size: -; D: -; J: TRBJ2-3; DNA: TGTGCCAGTAGTACCAACAGGTTTAGAGGCGCGAGAACAGATACGCAGTATTTT; CDR3: CASSTNRFRGARTDTQYF
V: TRBV5-1; size: -; D: -; J: TRBJ1-3; DNA: TGCGCCAGCACCCCGGGAGGCCGAATCGGAAACACCATATATTTT; CDR3: CASTPGGRIGNTIYF
V: TRBV13; size: -; D: TRBD2; J: TRBJ2-7; DNA: TGTGCCAGCAGCCCCCGCCGCGGTAGCGGGACCCGAACTTCCTACGAGCAGTACTTC; CDR3: CASSPRRGSGTRTSYEQYF
V: TRBV21-1; size: -; D: -; J: TRBJ1-6; DNA: TGTGCCAGCAGCATTACGGACAGTCCCGAGGGTAATTCACCCCTCCACTTT; CDR3: CASSITDSPEGNSPLHF
V: TRBV7-9; size: -; D: TRBD2; J: TRBJ2-7; DNA: TGTGCCAGCAGCTCCCCGCCTCTAGCGGCATCCTACGAGCAGTACTTC; CDR3: CASSSPPLAASYEQYF
V: TRBV28; size: few; D: TRBD2; J: TRBJ2-5; DNA: TGTGCCAGTATTCGGACTAGCGGGAGAGGGGCCCAGTACTTC; CDR3: CASIRTSGRGAQYF
V: TRBV5-1; size: -; D: -; J: TRBJ2-7; DNA: TGCGCCAGCAGCTTAACAGGGAGCTACGAGCAGTACTTC; CDR3: CASSLTGSYEQYF
V: TRBV29-1; size: -; D: -; J: TRBJ2-7; DNA: TGCAGCGTTGAAGTAGCGGTTCCCTACGAGCAGTACTTC; CDR3: CSVEVAVPYEQYF
V: TRBV5-1; size: few; D: TRBD1; J: TRBJ2-1; DNA: TGCGCCAGCAGCTTACACAGGGGAGTTGAGCAGTTCTTC; CDR3: CASSLHRGVEQFF
V: TRBV11-2; size: -; D: -; J: TRBJ1-4; DNA: TGTGCCAGCGGAGGCCCACCTCACCATTTT; CDR3: CASGGPPHHF
V: TRBV10-2; size: -; D: TRBD1; J: TRBJ2-5; DNA: TGCGCCAGCAGAGACCAAGGACAGGGTTCCAAGACCCAGTACTTC; CDR3: CASRDQGQGSKTQYF
V: TRBV15; size: few; D: -; J: TRBJ2-1; DNA: TGTGCCACCAGCTTTCAACAGGGATACGGCTACAATGAGCAGTTCTTC; CDR3: CATSFQQGYGYNEQFF
V: TRBV25-1; size: few; D: -; J: TRBJ1-1; DNA: TGTGCCAGCAGTCCAAAGCGGAACACTGAAGCTTTCTTT; CDR3: CASSPKRNTEAFF
V: TRBV7-8; size: -; D: TRBD2; J: TRBJ2-7; DNA: TGTGCCAGCAGCTCCCGGGGACTAGCGGGAGGGTACGCCGAGCAGTACTTC; CDR3: CASSSRGLAGGYAEQYF
V: TRBV4-3; size: -; D: -; J: TRBJ2-1; DNA: TGCGCCAGCAGCCAAGAGGGAGGAACATACAATGAGCAGTTCTTC; CDR3: CASSQEGGTYNEQFF
V: TRBV7-2; size: few; D: -; J: TRBJ2-2; DNA: TGTGCCAGCAGCTTAGCAAGGGGGAAGGGGGAGCTGTTTTTT; CDR3: CASSLARGKGELFF
V: TRBV25-1; size: -; D: -; J: TRBJ2-2; DNA: TGTGCCAGCAGTGAGAAGACTAGTAGGCCCGGGGAGCTGTTTTTT; CDR3: CASSEKTSRPGELFF
V: TRBV9; size: -; D: -; J: TRBJ2-5; DNA: TGTGCCAGCAGCGTAGGAGGGGACACCCAAGAGACCCAGTACTTC; CDR3: CASSVGGDTQETQYF
V: TRBV5-1; size: -; D: -; J: TRBJ1-1; DNA: TGCGCCAGCAGCTTGGAACCGGGAGCGGGAACTGAAGCTTTCTTT; CDR3: CASSLEPGAGTEAFF
V: TRBV27; size: few; D: -; J: TRBJ1-2; DNA: TGTGCCAGCAGTTTATCAGCCGGCTATGGCTACACCTTC; CDR3: CASSLSAGYGYTF